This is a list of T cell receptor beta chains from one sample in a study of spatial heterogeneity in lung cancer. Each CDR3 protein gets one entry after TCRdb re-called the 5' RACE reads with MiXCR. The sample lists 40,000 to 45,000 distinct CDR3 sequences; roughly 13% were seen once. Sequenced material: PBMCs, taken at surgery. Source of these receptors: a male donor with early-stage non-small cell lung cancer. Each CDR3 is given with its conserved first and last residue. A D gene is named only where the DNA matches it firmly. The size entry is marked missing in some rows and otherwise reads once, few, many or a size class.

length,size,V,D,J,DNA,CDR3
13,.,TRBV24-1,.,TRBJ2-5,TGTGCCACCAGTGACCTGTACCAAGAGACCCAGTACTTC,CATSDLYQETQYF
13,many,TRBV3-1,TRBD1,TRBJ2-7,TGTGCCAGCAGTCCGGGACAGCTTTACGAGCAGTACTTC,CASSPGQLYEQYF
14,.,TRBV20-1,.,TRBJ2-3,TGCAGTGCTAGAGATTGGGGCGTCACAGATACGCAGTATTTT,CSARDWGVTDTQYF
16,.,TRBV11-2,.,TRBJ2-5,TGTGCCAGCGCCCAAGGGAGTTCGGGGTACCAAGAGACCCAGTACTTC,CASAQGSSGYQETQYF
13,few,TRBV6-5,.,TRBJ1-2,TGTGCCAGCAGCCTAAACAGGGATTCTGGCTACACCTTC,CASSLNRDSGYTF
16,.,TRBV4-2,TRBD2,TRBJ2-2,TGTGCCAGCAGCCAAGTCGCGGGAGGGCCGACCGGGGAGCTGTTTTTT,CASSQVAGGPTGELFF
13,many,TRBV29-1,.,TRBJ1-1,TGCAGCGTTGAACCAGGGAAGTGGGCTGAAGCTTTCTTT,CSVEPGKWAEAFF
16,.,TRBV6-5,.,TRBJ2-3,TGTGCCAGCAGTTACAATTTGCCGGAGAGCACAGATACGCAGTATTTT,CASSYNLPESTDTQYF
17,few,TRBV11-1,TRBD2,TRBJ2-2,TGTGCCAGCAGAACCGGGACTAGCGGGTCCAACACCGGGGAGCTGTTTTTT,CASRTGTSGSNTGELFF
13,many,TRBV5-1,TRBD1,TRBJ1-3,TGCGCCAGCAGCCTGGACAGGGCCTACACCATATATTTT,CASSLDRAYTIYF
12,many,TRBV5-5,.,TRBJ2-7,TGTGCCAGCAGATACCAGGGTGCCGAGCAGTACTTC,CASRYQGAEQYF
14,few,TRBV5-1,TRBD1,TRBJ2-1,TGCGCCAGCAGCCTCGGACAGGGGGCTGCTGAGCAGTTCTTC,CASSLGQGAAEQFF
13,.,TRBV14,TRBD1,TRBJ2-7,TGTGCCAGCAGCCAAGGGACAGGATACGAGCAGTACTTC,CASSQGTGYEQYF
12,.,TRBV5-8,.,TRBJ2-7,TGTGCCAGCAGCGGGGACTTTGGCGAGCAGTACTTC,CASSGDFGEQYF
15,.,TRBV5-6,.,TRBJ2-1,TGTGCCAGCAGCTGGGGGGTTAAAGAAAACAATGAGCAGTTCTTC,CASSWGVKENNEQFF
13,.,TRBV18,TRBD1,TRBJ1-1,TGTGCCAGCTCGACAACAGGGGACACTGAAGCTTTCTTT,CASSTTGDTEAFF
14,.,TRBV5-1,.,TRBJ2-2,TGCGCCAGCAGCCGCACCACGAACACCGGGGAGCTGTTTTTT,CASSRTTNTGELFF
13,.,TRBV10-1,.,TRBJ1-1,TGCGCCAGCAGTTGGGACCCAGCGGGTGAAGCTTTCTTT,CASSWDPAGEAFF
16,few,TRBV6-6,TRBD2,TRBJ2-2,TGTGCCAGCAGTTACGGACTAGCGGAAAACACCGGGGAGCTGTTTTTT,CASSYGLAENTGELFF
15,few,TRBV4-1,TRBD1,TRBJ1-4,TGCGCCAGCAGCCCCCCGACAGGGGATAATGAAAAACTGTTTTTT,CASSPPTGDNEKLFF
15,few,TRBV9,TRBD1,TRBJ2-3,TGTGCCAGCAGCGTCGGGACAGGGACCACAGATACGCAGTATTTT,CASSVGTGTTDTQYF
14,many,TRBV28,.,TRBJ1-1,TGTGCCAGCAGTTCAGGGCCCCTGAACACTGAAGCTTTCTTT,CASSSGPLNTEAFF
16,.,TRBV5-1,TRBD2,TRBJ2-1,TGCGCCAGCAGCCCGGAGGCTAGCGGGAGTACCTTTGAGCAGTTCTTC,CASSPEASGSTFEQFF
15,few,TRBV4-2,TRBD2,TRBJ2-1,TGTGCCAGCAGCCAAGATGTACTAGCGGCCAATGAGCAGTTCTTC,CASSQDVLAANEQFF
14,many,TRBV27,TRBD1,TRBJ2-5,TGTGCCAGCAGCCCCGGACAGGGCCAAGAGACCCAGTACTTC,CASSPGQGQETQYF
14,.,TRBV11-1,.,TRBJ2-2,TGTGCCAGCAGCTTAGAACCCAGCACCGGGGAGCTGTTTTTT,CASSLEPSTGELFF
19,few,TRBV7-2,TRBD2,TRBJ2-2,TGTGCCAGCAGCTCCCAGAGGAGCGGGAGGGCCATTTTCACCGGGGAGCTGTTTTTT,CASSSQRSGRAIFTGELFF
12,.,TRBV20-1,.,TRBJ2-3,TGCAGTGCTACAGGGACCACAGATACGCAGTATTTT,CSATGTTDTQYF
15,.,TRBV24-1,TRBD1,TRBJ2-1,TGTGCCACCAGTGAGGGACAGGGGAGGAGGAATGAGCAGTTCTTC,CATSEGQGRRNEQFF
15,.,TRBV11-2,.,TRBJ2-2,TGTGCCAGCAGCGTGGACAGCCTGAACACCGGGGAGCTGTTTTTT,CASSVDSLNTGELFF
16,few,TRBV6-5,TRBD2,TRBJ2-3,TGTGCCAGCAGTTACCTAGCGGGGACTAGCACAGATACGCAGTATTTT,CASSYLAGTSTDTQYF
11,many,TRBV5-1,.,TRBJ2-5,TGCGCCAGCAGCTTTTCCGAGACCCAGTACTTC,CASSFSETQYF
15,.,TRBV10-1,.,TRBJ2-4,TGCGCCAGCAGTGAGTTAATGGCAGGGTTCAACATTCAGTACTTC,CASSELMAGFNIQYF
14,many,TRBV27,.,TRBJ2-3,TGTGCCAGCAGTTTGTTGTCTAGCACAGATACGCAGTATTTT,CASSLLSSTDTQYF
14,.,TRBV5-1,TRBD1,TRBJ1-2,TGCGCCAGCAGTTTGGACAGGGGTCAGGATGGCTACACCTTC,CASSLDRGQDGYTF
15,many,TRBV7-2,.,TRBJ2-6,TGTGCCAGCAGCTCCGAAATATCAGCGGGTTTTTTCCTGACTTTC,CASSSEISAGFFLTF
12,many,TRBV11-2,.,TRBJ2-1,TGTGCCAGCAGCCCAGCAGGGATCTGGCAGTTCTTC,CASSPAGIWQFF
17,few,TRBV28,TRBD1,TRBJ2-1,TGTGCCAGCAGTCCGCCCACAGACAGGGGGGACTACAATGAGCAGTTCTTC,CASSPPTDRGDYNEQFF
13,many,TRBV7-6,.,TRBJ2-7,TGTGCCAGCAGCTTAAGTCGGACCTACGAGCAGTACTTC,CASSLSRTYEQYF
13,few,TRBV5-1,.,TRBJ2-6,TGCGCCAGCAGCCCCGCTGGGGCCAACGTCCTGACTTTC,CASSPAGANVLTF
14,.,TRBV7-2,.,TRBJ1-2,TGTGCCAGCAGCTTAATGGGCAGGGAGGGTGGCTACACCTTC,CASSLMGREGGYTF
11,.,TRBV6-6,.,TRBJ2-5,TGTGCCAGCACCGTACAAGAGACCCAGTACTTC,CASTVQETQYF
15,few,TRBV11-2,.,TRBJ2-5,TGTGCCAGCAGAAATTTCGGGGGAGCTAGGAAGACCCAGTACTTC,CASRNFGGARKTQYF
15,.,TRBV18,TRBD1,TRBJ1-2,TGTGCCAGCTCACCCCTGAACAGGGGTAACTATGGCTACACCTTC,CASSPLNRGNYGYTF
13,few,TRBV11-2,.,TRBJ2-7,TGTGCCAGCAGTCTGGGACGGAACTACGAGCAGTACTTC,CASSLGRNYEQYF
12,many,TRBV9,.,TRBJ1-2,TGTGCCAGCAGCGTAGCTACGTACAGGACGCTATTC,CASSVATYRTLF
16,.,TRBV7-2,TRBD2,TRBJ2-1,TGTGCCAGCAGCTTTCTAGCGGGGATATCCTACAATGAGCAGTTCTTC,CASSFLAGISYNEQFF
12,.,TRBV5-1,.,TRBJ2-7,TGCGCCAGCAGCGACCCCTCCTACGAGCAGTACTTC,CASSDPSYEQYF